This entry concerns a single T cell receptor beta chain. Preparation of the TCRbeta library used unique molecular identifiers. Using its own MiXCR run on the PCR reads, TCRdb lists one record per CDR3 protein. Seen here are some 600,000 distinct CDR3 sequences, around a sixth observed once, and the top ten hold over 0.95%. The CDR3 extends over 14 amino acids. Germline V lookup: CDR1 MNHEY, CDR2 SMNVEV (reference sequence). J lost 7 bases, V lost 5 bases, and 8 bases had no gene match. This sample is part of a study of T-cell reconstitution after alpha-beta-depleted transplantation in children. This TCR was sampled from a human donor who donated a stem cell graft to a child with acute myeloid leukemia. The source material was PBMCs from the stem cell graft donor, sampled from the stem cell graft. The chain combines TRBV27 with TRBJ2-1; 7 bases line up with TRBD2. The CDR3 reads CASSRIAGINEQFF. The CDR3 nucleotides are TGTGCCAGCAGTAGGATAGCGGGTATAAATGAGCAGTTCTTC.